This TCR beta chain was captured by sequencing in a study of cytomegalovirus exposure and HLA in healthy donors. On the study more broadly: A data release that came early held approximately 92 million unique TCRs from HLA-typed donors.

The primer mix had 60 Vbeta and 13 Jbeta primers. Assay: immunoSEQ multiplex PCR; the TCRdb copy retains only in-frame clones and omits some. The table records about 99,000 clones, over 65% of them present only once. Whole-study results and caveats: Excluded were some V segments that proved indistinguishable, including TRBV6-2 and TRBV6-3.

About this clone: Its antigen is unknown.

There are 15 residues in the CDR3. V was pared by 2 bases and J by 5 bases, with 15 bases between. CDR1 and CDR2 from the germline V gene are MGHRA and YSYEKL. This clonotype originated in a woman between 40 and 50 years old in good health and CMV-seronegative. Sequenced sample: PBMCs. The chain recombines TRBV4-1 with TRBJ1-1; D might be TRBD1 (5 bases). The CDR3 spells CASSQWAGSLTEAFF. The CDR3 region has the DNA TGCGCCAGCAGCCAATGGGCAGGGTCCTTAACTGAAGCTTTCTTT.